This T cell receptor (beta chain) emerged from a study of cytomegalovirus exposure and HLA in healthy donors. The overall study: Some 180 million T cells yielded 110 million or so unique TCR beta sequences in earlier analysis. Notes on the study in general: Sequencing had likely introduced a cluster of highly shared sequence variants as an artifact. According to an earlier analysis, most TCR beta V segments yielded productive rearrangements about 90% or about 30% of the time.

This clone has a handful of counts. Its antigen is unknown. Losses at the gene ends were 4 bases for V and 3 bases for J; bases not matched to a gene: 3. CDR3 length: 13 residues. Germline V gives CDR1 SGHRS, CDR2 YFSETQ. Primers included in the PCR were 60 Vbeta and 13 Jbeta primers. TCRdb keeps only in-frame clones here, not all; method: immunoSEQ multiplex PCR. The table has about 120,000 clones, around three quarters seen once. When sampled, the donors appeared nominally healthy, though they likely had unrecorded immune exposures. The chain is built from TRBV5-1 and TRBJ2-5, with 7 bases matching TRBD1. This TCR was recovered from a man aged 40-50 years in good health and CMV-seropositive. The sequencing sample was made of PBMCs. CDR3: CASSPGTEETQYF. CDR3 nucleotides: TGCGCCAGCAGCCCTGGGACAGAAGAGACCCAGTACTTC.